Included here is one T cell receptor beta chain sequence, with context. Its specificity is unknown. This record belongs to a study of human T cells and chemical hapten exposure. Study information: The patients were mostly female; they had alopecia areata, totalis or universalis.

Study observations and caveats: DPC sensitization did not alter TCRs above 1 in 1000 frequency. Counts of TCRs expanded at PT1 correlated positively with patch test score.

It was the library that attached unique molecular identifiers to individual cDNA molecules. TCRdb fed the reads into MiXCR, producing one record per CDR3 protein. The sample has about 5,200 distinct CDR3 sequences, around half seen once. This CDR3 region has 14 residues. Per germline, CDR1 SEHNR and CDR2 FQNEAQ (reference sequence). Trimming pared 1 base from V and 4 bases from J, leaving 9 bases between. Documented treatment: therapeutic diphenylcyclopropenone sensitization with weekly scalp DPC. Blood collection happened ahead of applying each patch test. The clonotype originates from an adult with alopecia areata. Some clones in this sample may be carry-over from other donors' samples. This table probably holds off-target reads from a library built for another chain. This chain uses TRBV7-9 with TRBJ2-3, with D possibly matching TRBD2 (5 bases). The sample in question was whole blood, obtained before DPC sensitization or 2, 6, or about 24 weeks after (not recorded which). CDR3 sequence reads: CASSLDAGADTQYF. Here the CDR3 DNA reads TGTGCCAGCAGCTTAGACGCGGGCGCAGATACGCAGTATTTT.